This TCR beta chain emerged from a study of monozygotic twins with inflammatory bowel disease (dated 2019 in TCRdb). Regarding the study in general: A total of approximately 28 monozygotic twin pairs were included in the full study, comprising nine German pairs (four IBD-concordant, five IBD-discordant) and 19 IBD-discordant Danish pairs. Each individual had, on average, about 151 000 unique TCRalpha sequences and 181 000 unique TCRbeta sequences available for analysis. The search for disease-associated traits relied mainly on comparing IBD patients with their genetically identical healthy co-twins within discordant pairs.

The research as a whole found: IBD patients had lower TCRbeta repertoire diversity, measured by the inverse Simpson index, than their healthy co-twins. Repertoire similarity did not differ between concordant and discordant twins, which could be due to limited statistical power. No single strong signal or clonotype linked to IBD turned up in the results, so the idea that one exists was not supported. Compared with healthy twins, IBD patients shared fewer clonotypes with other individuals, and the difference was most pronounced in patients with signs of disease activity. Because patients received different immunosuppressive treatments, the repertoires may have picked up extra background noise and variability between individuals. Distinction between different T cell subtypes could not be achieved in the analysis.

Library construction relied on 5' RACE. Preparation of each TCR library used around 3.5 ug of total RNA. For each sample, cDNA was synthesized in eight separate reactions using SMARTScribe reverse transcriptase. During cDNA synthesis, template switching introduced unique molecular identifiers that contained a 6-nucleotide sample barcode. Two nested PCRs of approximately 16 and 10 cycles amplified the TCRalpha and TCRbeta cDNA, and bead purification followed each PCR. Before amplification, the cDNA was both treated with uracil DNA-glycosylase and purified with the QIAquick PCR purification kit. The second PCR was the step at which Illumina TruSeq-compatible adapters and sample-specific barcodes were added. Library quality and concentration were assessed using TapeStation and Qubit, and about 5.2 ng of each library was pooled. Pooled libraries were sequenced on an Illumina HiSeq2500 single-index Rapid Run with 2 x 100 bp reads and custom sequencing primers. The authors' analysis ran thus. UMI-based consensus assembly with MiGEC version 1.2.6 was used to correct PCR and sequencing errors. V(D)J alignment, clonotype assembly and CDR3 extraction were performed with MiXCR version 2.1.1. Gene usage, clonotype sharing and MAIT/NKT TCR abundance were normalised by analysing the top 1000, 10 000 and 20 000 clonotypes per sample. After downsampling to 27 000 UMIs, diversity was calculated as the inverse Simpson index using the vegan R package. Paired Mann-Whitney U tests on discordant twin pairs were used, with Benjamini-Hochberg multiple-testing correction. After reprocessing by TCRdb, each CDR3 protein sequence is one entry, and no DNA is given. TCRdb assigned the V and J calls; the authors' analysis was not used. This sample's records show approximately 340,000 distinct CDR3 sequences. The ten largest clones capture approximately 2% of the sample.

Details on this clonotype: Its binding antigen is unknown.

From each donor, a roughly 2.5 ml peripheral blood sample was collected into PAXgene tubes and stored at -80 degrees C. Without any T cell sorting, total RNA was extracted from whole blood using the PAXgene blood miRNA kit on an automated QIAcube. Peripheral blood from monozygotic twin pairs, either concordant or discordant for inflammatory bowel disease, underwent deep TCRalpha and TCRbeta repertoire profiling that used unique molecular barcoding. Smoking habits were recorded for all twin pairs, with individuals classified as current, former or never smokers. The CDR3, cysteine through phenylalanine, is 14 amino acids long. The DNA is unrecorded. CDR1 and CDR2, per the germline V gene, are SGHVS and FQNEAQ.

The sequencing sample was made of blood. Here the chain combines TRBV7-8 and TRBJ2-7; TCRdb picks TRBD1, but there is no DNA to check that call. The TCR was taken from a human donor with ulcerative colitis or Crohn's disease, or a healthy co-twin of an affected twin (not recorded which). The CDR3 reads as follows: CASSERTGIGEQYF.